This TCR beta chain was captured in a study of early T cells in non-severe SARS-CoV-2 infection. Whole-study context: Sequencing of bulk RNA from unsorted whole blood was done, without chain pairing. Notes on the study in general: Matching against VDJdb likely underestimated virus-specific expansions, favoring anti-spike CD8.

Individual cDNA molecules received unique molecular identifiers during library preparation. TCRdb fed the 5' RACE reads into MiXCR, producing one record per CDR3 protein. The data contain tens of thousands of distinct CDR3 sequences, approximately 15% of them seen just once; the ten biggest clones take up roughly 7.2%. CDR3 size: 15 residues. Germline values: CDR1 SNHLY, CDR2 FYNNEI. V was shortened by 8 bases and J by 7 bases, with 20 bases between the two germline ends. Concerning this clonotype itself: What it binds is unknown.

V is TRBV2 and J is TRBJ2-2; maybe TRBD2 (5 bases). Sequencing used whole blood. The source is an adult who was a healthcare worker with PCR-confirmed SARS-CoV-2 infection or an uninfected control (not recorded which). The CDR3 sequence is CASLPSEGLSGELFF. In nucleotides, the CDR3 is TGTGCCAGCCTTCCTTCTGAGGGCCTGAGCGGGGAGCTGTTTTTT.